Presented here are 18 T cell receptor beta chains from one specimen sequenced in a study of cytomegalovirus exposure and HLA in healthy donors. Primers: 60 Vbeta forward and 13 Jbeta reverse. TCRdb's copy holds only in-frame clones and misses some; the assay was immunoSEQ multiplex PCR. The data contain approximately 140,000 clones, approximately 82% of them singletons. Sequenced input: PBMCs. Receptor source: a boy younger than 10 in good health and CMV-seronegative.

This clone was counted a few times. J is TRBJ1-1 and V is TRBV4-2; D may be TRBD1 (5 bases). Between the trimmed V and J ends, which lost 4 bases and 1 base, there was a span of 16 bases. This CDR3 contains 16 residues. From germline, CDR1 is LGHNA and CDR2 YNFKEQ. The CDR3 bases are TGTGCCAGCAGCCCCCTCGGGAGGGGCTGGAACACTGAAGCTTTCTTT. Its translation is CASSPLGRGWNTEAFF.

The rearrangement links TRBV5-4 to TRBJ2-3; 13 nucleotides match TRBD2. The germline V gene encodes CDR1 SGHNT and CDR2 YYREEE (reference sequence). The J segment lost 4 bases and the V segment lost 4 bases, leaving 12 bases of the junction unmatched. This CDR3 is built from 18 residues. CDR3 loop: CASSPGLAGASGADTQYF. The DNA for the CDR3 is TGTGCCAGCAGCCCCGGACTAGCGGGAGCCTCCGGTGCAGATACGCAGTATTTT.

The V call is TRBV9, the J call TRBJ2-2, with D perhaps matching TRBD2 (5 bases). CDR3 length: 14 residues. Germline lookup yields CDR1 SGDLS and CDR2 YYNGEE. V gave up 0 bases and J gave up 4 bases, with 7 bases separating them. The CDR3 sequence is CASSVAGGTGELFF. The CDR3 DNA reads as TGTGCCAGCAGCGTAGCTGGAGGCACCGGGGAGCTGTTTTTT.

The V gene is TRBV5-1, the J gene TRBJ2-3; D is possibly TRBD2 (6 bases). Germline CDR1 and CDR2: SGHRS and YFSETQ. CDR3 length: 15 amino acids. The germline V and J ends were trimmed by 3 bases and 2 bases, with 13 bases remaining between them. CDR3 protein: CASSWNGGPTDTQYF. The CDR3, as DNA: TGCGCCAGCAGCTGGAATGGAGGGCCCACAGATACGCAGTATTTT. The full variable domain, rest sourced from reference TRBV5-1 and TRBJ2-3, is KAGVTQTPRYLIKTRGQQVTLSCSPISGHRSVSWYQQTPGQGLQFLFEYFSETQRNKGNFPGRFSGRQFSNSRSEMNVSTLELGDSALYLCASSWNGGPTDTQYFGPGTRLTVL.

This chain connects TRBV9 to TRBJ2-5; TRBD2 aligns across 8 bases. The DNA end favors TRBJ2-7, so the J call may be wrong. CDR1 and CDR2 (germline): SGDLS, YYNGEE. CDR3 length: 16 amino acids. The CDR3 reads CASSVDLLAANYEQYF. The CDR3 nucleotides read TGTGCCAGCAGCGTCGACTTACTAGCGGCGAACTACGAGCAGTACTTC.

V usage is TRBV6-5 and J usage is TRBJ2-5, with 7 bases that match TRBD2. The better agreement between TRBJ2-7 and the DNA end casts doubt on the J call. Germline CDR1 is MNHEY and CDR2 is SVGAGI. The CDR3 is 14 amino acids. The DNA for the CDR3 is TGTGCCAGCAGTTACCTTGGACTAGGTCACGAGCAGTACTTC. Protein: CASSYLGLGHEQYF.

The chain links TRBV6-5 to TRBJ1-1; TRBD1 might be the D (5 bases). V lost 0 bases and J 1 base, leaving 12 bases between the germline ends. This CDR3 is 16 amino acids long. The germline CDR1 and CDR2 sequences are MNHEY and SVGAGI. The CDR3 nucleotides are TGTGCCAGCAGTTACTCGCGGGGCGAAAGGAACACTGAAGCTTTCTTT. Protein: CASSYSRGERNTEAFF.

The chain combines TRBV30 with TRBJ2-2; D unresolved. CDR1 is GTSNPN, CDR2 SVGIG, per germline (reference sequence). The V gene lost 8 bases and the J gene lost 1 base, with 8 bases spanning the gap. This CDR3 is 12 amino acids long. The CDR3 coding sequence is TGTGCCGGGCGACAGAACACCGGGGAGCTGTTTTTT. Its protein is CAGRQNTGELFF.

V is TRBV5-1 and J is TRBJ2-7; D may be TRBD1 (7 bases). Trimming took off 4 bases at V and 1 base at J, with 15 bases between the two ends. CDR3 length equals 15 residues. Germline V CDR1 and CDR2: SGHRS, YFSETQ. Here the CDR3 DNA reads TGCGCCAGCAGCGGCGGGACAGCGAATTCCTACGAGCAGTACTTC. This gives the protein CASSGGTANSYEQYF.

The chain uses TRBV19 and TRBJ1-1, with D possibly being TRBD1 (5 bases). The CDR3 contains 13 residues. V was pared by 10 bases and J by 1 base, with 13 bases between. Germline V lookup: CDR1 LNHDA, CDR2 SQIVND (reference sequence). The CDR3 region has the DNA TGTGCCACAGGATTGACAGCGAACACTGAAGCTTTCTTT. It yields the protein CATGLTANTEAFF.

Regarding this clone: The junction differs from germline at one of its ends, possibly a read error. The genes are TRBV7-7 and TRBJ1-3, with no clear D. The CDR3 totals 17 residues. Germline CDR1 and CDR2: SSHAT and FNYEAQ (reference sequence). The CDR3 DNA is TGTGCTAGCAGCTTGCTCGGCGGTAAGGAGTTCCGAAACACCATATATTTT. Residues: CASSLLGGKEFRNTIYF.

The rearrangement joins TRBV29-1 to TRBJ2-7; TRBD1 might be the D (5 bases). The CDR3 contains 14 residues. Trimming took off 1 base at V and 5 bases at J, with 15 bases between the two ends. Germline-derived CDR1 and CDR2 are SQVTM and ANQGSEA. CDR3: CSVEGQPPFHEQYF. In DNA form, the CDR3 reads TGCAGCGTTGAAGGACAGCCCCCTTTTCACGAGCAGTACTTC.

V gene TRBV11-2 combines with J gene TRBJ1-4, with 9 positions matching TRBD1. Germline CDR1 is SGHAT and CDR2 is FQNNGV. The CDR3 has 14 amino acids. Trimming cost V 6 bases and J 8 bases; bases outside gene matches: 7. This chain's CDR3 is CASRLQGAGEKLFF. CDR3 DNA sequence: TGTGCCAGCAGATTACAGGGGGCAGGCGAAAAACTGTTTTTT.

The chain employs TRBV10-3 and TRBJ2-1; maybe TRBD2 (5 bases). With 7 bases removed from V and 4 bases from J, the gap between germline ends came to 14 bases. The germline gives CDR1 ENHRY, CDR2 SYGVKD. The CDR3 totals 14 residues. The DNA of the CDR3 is TGTGCCATCACGAGGGAAGGAGGATACAATGAGCAGTTCTTC. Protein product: CAITREGGYNEQFF.

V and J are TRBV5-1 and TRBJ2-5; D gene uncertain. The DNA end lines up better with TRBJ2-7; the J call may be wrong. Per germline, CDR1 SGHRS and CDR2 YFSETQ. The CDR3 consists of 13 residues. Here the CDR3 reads CASRDWSSYEQYF. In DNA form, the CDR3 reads TGCGCCAGCAGGGATTGGAGCTCCTACGAGCAGTACTTC.

The CDR3 spells CATLTGSSTEAFF. The DNA for the CDR3 is TGTGCCACCCTGACAGGGTCTAGCACTGAAGCTTTCTTT. The chain uses TRBV6-1 and TRBJ1-1; 7 bases are shared with TRBD1. The ends lost 10 bases at V and 4 bases at J; junction bases unmatched: 9. Germline-derived CDR1 and CDR2 are MNHNS and SASEGT. The CDR3 is 13 amino acids.

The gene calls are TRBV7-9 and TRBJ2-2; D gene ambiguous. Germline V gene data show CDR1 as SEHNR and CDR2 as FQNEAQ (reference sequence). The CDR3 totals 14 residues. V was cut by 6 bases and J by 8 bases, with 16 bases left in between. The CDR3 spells CASSSALTQGELFF. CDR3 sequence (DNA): TGTGCCAGCAGTTCCGCACTTACCCAAGGGGAGCTGTTTTTT.

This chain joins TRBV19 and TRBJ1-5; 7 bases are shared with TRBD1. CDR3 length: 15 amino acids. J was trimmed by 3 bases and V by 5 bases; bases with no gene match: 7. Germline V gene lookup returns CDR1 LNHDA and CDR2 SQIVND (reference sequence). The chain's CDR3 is CASSLRDSFNQPQHF. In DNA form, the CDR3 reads TGTGCCAGTAGTCTCCGGGACAGTTTCAATCAGCCCCAGCATTTT.